The 17 T cell receptor beta chains below all came from one sample that was sequenced in a study of T cells in localized non-small cell lung cancer. Profiling relied on immunoSEQ multiplex PCR, and the TCRdb table lists in-frame clones only, not all of them. This sample has under 55,000 clones, with roughly 90% found just once. The material sequenced was PBMCs, taken before any cancer treatment. These receptors originate from a woman aged 40-70 years with stage II lung adenocarcinoma.

The chain uses TRBV28 and TRBJ2-7; D not resolved. Germline V gene lookup returns CDR1 MDHEN and CDR2 SYDVKM. The CDR3 totals 14 residues. The germline V and J ends were trimmed by 11 bases and 3 bases, with 20 bases remaining between them. The CDR3 protein is CASSPVERIYEQYF. CDR3 sequence (DNA): TGTGCCTCTTCCCCGGTTGAGAGGATCTACGAGCAGTACTTC. Combining the CDR3 with reference TRBV28 and TRBJ2-7 gives the whole variable domain DVKVTQSSRYLVKRTGEKVFLECVQDMDHENMFWYRQDPGLGLRLIYFSYDVKMKEKGDIPEGYSVSREKKERFSLILESASTNQTSMYLCASSPVERIYEQYFGPGTRLTVT.

The chain recombines TRBV2 with TRBJ2-7; D perhaps matches TRBD1 (5 bases). The germline gives CDR1 SNHLY, CDR2 FYNNEI. Trimming took off 3 bases at V and 6 bases at J, with 12 bases between the two ends. The CDR3 sequence is 13 residues long. DNA of the CDR3: TGTGCCAGCAGTGATAGGGGCCGGAGCGAGCAGTACTTC. Its translation: CASSDRGRSEQYF.

V and J are TRBV29-1 and TRBJ1-2; no clear D gene. This CDR3 is built from 11 residues. V was clipped by 2 bases and J by 4 bases, with 5 bases between them. Germline CDR1 reads SQVTM; CDR2 reads ANQGSEA. CDR3 region: CSVEPTYGYTF. In DNA form, the CDR3 reads TGCAGCGTTGAACCGACCTATGGCTACACCTTC.

V gene TRBV28 combines with J gene TRBJ1-2; weak D call: TRBD1 (6 bases). V gave up 6 bases and J gave up 3 bases, with 11 bases separating them. The CDR3 length is 13 residues. CDR1 is MDHEN and CDR2 is SYDVKM in the germline V gene. DNA of the CDR3: TGTGCCAGCAGCTCCGGGACACACTATGGCTACACCTTC. Protein sequence: CASSSGTHYGYTF.

This chain joins TRBV19 and TRBJ2-5; TRBD2 is a possible D gene (5 bases). V gave up 4 bases and J gave up 1 base, with 16 bases separating them. Germline V gene sequence: CDR1 LNHDA, CDR2 SQIVND (reference sequence). This CDR3 has 16 amino acids. CDR3 loop: CASSTDSGMPQETQYF. CDR3 bases: TGTGCCAGTAGTACGGACTCCGGGATGCCCCAAGAGACCCAGTACTTC.

The chain joins TRBV18 to TRBJ2-1; D possibly corresponds to TRBD1 (6 bases). There are 15 residues in the CDR3. The V gene lost 3 bases and the J gene lost 0 bases, with 9 bases spanning the gap. CDR1 KGHSH and CDR2 LQKENI come from the germline V gene. The CDR3 sequence: CASSPLDSSYNEQFF. CDR3 sequence (DNA): TGTGCCAGCTCACCTTTGGACAGCTCCTACAATGAGCAGTTCTTC.

The rearrangement uses TRBV6-5 and TRBJ1-2; 10 nucleotides line up with TRBD1. After removal of 4 bases from V and 6 bases from J, the junction contained 8 bases not matched to a gene. This CDR3 is built from 15 residues. In germline, CDR1 is MNHEY, CDR2 SVGAGI. This CDR3 reads CASSFVGQGGNGYTF. The CDR3 DNA follows: TGTGCCAGCAGTTTCGTAGGACAGGGGGGTAATGGCTACACCTTC.

The chain employs TRBV7-2 and TRBJ1-1; D is undetermined. The V gene's germline CDR1 is SGHTA and CDR2 FQGNSA. CDR3 length equals 12 residues. Trimming left V 3 bases short and J 5 bases short, with 7 bases between. DNA of the CDR3: TGTGCCAGCAGCTTCAGATGGACTGAAGCTTTCTTT. This sequence encodes CASSFRWTEAFF.

This chain connects TRBV6-5 to TRBJ2-6, with D unclear. The germline CDR1 and CDR2 sequences are MNHEY and SVGAGI. The CDR3 runs 15 residues. V was trimmed by 5 bases and J by 0 bases, leaving 8 bases between them. The CDR3 sequence is CASSRSHSGANVLTF. The CDR3 DNA reads as TGTGCCAGCAGTCGTAGTCACTCTGGGGCCAACGTCCTGACTTTC.

The chain combines TRBV7-8 with TRBJ2-7, with 8 bases lining up with TRBD1. CDR3 length: 13 amino acids. With 5 bases clipped from V and 6 bases from J, the junction kept 6 bases outside the gene matches. Per the germline V gene, CDR1 is SGHVS and CDR2 is FQNEAQ. The CDR3 DNA reads TGTGCCAGCAGCCCGCAGGGGGCGGGCGAGCAGTACTTC. This sequence encodes CASSPQGAGEQYF.

This chain connects TRBV5-6 to TRBJ2-5; a weak D match, TRBD1 (8 bases). This CDR3 contains 14 residues. Germline CDR1 SGHDT, CDR2 YYEEEE. Trimming left V 0 bases short and J 7 bases short, with 13 bases between. This CDR3 reads CASSLETGEGTQYF. CDR3 in DNA: TGTGCCAGCAGCTTGGAGACAGGGGAGGGGACCCAGTACTTC.

The chain has TRBV2 and TRBJ2-7; 7 nucleotides line up with TRBD1. This CDR3 has 16 amino acids. Trimming at V came to 7 bases and at J to 3 bases, leaving 15 bases not matched to a gene. Germline CDR1 and CDR2: SNHLY and FYNNEI. CDR3 nucleotides: TGTGCCAGCACTCGGGACAGCTCTACGCTTGACTACGAGCAGTACTTC. Translated, it gives CASTRDSSTLDYEQYF.

This chain uses TRBV7-3 with TRBJ1-1, with TRBD1 as a possible D gene (6 bases). Germline CDR1 and CDR2: SGHTA and FQGTGA. Trimming stripped 5 bases from V and 4 bases from J, with 17 bases between. The CDR3 is 15 residues long. The CDR3 sequence is CASSDIPGVGTEAFF. The CDR3 DNA is TGTGCCAGCAGCGACATCCCAGGGGTTGGCACTGAAGCTTTCTTT.

The chain links TRBV6-7 to TRBJ2-7, with TRBD1 identical over 10 bases. TRBV6-7 is filed as an ORF, its function uncertain. Trimming cost V 7 bases and J 3 bases; bases outside gene matches: 15. The length of the CDR3 is 17 residues. The CDR3 here is CASNPQTGTGVRYEQYF. CDR3 coding DNA: TGTGCCAGCAACCCCCAGACCGGGACAGGGGTACGCTACGAGCAGTACTTC.

The chain links TRBV5-6 to TRBJ1-4, with 7 positions matching TRBD1. Germline V CDR1 and CDR2: SGHDT, YYEEEE. J gave up 5 bases and V 2 bases, and 6 bases lay outside the gene matches. The CDR3 covers 15 residues. The CDR3 reads CASSLRPGQNEKLFF. CDR3 bases: TGTGCCAGCAGCTTAAGACCGGGACAGAATGAAAAACTGTTTTTT.

This chain uses TRBV11-3 with TRBJ2-5; D unclear. This CDR3 is built from 15 residues. CDR1 is SGHNT and CDR2 is YENEEA in the germline V gene. V was clipped by 5 bases and J by 2 bases, with 15 bases between them. CDR3 protein: CASSPGQEYQETQYF. CDR3 DNA sequence: TGTGCCAGCAGCCCTGGGCAGGAATATCAAGAGACCCAGTACTTC.

V gene TRBV21-1 combines with J gene TRBJ2-7; whether TRBD1, the table's D call, matches the DNA was not checked. TRBV21-1 is annotated as a pseudogene. The CDR3 sequence is 17 residues long. The CDR3 DNA is TGTGCCAGCAGCCTTGGACAGGGGAGTGGTAGGACCTACGAGCAGTACTTC. Amino acid sequence: CASSLGQGSGRTYEQYF.